This T cell receptor beta chain was profiled in a study of control samples from healthy donors and cancer patients. Generated by immunoSEQ multiplex PCR, the TCRdb table keeps only in-frame clones and is missing some. This sample has 65,000 to 80,000 clones, with around 90% found just once. Deletions cut 2 bases from V and 7 bases from J, with 14 bases between. The CDR3 spans 14 residues. Germline V gene sequence: CDR1 SGHTA, CDR2 FQGNSA. The V gene is TRBV7-2, the J gene TRBJ1-2, with D unresolved. The receptor's source is a woman aged 50 to 65 with colorectal cancer. Sequenced: PBMCs. The CDR3 DNA is TGTGCCAGCAGCTTACAAGGGTTTTTAGGTGGCTACACCTTC. Its protein is CASSLQGFLGGYTF.